The TCR beta chain described here comes from a study of blood T cell repertoires in COVID-19. Per germline, CDR1 SGHVS and CDR2 FQNEAQ. CDR3 length: 15 amino acids. V shed 0 bases, J shed 6 bases, and the junction held 7 bases outside the gene matches. Using immunoSEQ multiplex PCR, the repertoire was profiled, and TCRdb retains in-frame clones only, with some absent. This sample has just over 75,000 clones, with 80% found just once. This clone has just one count. The source is a man in his sixties with active or convalescent COVID-19. Sample: peripheral blood. The chain recombines TRBV7-8 with TRBJ1-2, with TRBD1 matching 7 bases. CDR3 sequence reads: CASSLARWQGDGYTF. CDR3 coding DNA: TGTGCCAGCAGCTTAGCGAGGTGGCAGGGGGATGGCTACACCTTC.